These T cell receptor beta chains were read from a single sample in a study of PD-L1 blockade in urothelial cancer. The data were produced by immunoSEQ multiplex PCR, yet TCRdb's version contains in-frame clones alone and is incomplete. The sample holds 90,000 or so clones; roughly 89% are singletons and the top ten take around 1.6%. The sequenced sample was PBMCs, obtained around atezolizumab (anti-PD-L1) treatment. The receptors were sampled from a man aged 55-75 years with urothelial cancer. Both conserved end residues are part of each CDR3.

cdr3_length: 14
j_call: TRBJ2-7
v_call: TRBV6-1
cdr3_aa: CASSEAPGLYEQYF

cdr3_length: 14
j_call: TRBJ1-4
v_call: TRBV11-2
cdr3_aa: CASSLGRDNEKLFF

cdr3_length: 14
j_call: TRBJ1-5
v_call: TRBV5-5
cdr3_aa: CASSLYQGNQPQHF

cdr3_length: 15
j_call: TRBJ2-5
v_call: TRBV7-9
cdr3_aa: CASSQGTPAQETQYF

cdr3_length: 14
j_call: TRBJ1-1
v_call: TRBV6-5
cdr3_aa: CASSVQAPNTEAFF

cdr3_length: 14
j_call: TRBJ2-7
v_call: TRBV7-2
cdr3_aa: CASSLAGNVDEQYF

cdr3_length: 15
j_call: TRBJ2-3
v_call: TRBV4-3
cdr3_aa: CASSQAGTRTDTQYF

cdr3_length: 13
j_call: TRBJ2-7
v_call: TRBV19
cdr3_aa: CATLPPGSYEQYF

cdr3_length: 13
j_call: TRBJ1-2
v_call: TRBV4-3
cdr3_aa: CASSPRVGGGYTF

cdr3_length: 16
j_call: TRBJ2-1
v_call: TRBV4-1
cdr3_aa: CASSQGRMSPGNEQFF

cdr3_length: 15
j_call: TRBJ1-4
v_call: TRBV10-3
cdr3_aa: CAISESSQGREKLFF

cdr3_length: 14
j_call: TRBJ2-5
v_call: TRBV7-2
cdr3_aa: CASTLPAVKETQYF

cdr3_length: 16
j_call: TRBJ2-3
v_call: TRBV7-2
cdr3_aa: CASSWGRGGDTDTQYF

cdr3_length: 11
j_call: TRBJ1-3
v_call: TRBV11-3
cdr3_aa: CAAKSGNTIYF

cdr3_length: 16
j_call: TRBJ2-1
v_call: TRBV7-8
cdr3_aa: CASSFSGARSYNEQFF

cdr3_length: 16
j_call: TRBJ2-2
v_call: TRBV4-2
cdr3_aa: CASSRLVAGNSGELFF

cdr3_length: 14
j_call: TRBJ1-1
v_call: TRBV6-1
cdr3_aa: CASSEQGGDTEAFF

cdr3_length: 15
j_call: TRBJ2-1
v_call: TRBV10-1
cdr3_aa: CASSRTGQLYNEQFF

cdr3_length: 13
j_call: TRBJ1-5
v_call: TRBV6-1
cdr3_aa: CASSGHLEQPQHF

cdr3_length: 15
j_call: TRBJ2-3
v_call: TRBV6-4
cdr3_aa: CASSKTSKGADTQYF

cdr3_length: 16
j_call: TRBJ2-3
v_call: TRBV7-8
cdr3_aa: CASSPAASGGTDTQYF

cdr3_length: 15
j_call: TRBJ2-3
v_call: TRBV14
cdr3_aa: CASSQIAGGTDTQYF

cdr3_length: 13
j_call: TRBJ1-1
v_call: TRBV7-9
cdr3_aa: CASSPNRAAEAFF

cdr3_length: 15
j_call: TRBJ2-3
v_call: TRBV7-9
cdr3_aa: CASTRVRGRSDTQYF

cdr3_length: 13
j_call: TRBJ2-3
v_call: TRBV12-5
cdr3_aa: CASGFQGADTQYF

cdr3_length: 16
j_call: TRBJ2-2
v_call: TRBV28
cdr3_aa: CASSQRRLGNTGELFF

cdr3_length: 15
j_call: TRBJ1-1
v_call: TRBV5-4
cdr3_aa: CASSLGRGERTEAFF

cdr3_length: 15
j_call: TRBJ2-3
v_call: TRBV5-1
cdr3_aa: CASSLSNSNTDTQYF

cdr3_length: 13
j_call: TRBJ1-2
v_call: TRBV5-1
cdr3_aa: CASSLTENYGYTF

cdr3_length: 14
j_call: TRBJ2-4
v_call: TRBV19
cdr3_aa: CASSPWTGENIQYF